This T cell receptor (beta chain) was observed in a study of blood T cell repertoires in COVID-19. Study at large: Samples representing acute and convalescent COVID-19 were sourced from the United States, Italy and Spain.

V was trimmed by 4 bases and J by 1 base, leaving 8 bases between them. Germline V gene lookup returns CDR1 LNHDA and CDR2 SQIVND (reference sequence). This CDR3 comprises 15 residues. Judged by abundance, this clone is medium-sized. In the original workflow: The assay estimated nucleated cells by amplifying reference gene primers. Profiled with immunoSEQ multiplex PCR; TCRdb holds only in-frame clones, not every one. The D gene and trimming were derived from the DNA, and the V and J assignments and clone size from that table. The sample has about 58,000 clones, more than 80% seen once. The J gene is TRBJ2-6, the V gene TRBV19; D uncertain. The specimen sequenced was peripheral blood. The receptor comes from a human donor in a cohort sampled during active COVID-19. CDR3 DNA: TGTGCCAGTAGTACGTGGCAATCTGGGGCCAACGTCCTGACTTTC. Protein product: CASSTWQSGANVLTF.